A selection of T cell receptor beta chains follows, all from one sample in a study of T cells of healthy individuals. TCRdb used MiXCR to reprocess the 5' RACE reads, holding one entry per CDR3 protein. The sample holds around 90,000 distinct CDR3 sequences, 5% seen once. The receptor source for this set is a female donor in good health. CDR3s include the opening cysteine and the closing phenylalanine or tryptophan. D genes are given only for firm matches. Rows may omit the clone size; those that give it use once, few, many or a size class.

d_gene: TRBD2; abundance: many; v_gene: TRBV6-1; j_gene: TRBJ2-3; CDR3nt: TGTGCCAGCCTTTTAGCGGGAGGAGCAGATACGCAGTATTTT; CDR3aa: CASLLAGGADTQYF
d_gene: -; abundance: many; v_gene: TRBV6-6; j_gene: TRBJ2-7; CDR3nt: TGTGCCAGCAGTTTGGTACAGCTGATTCCCTCCTACGAGCAGTACTTC; CDR3aa: CASSLVQLIPSYEQYF
d_gene: TRBD2; abundance: few; v_gene: TRBV9; j_gene: TRBJ2-1; CDR3nt: TGTGCCAGCAGCGTATCCGGGACTAGGGGAGGGAATGAGCAGTTCTTC; CDR3aa: CASSVSGTRGGNEQFF
d_gene: -; abundance: many; v_gene: TRBV30; j_gene: TRBJ1-2; CDR3nt: TGTGCCTGGAGCAGATCAGGGTTTAATGGCTACACCTTC; CDR3aa: CAWSRSGFNGYTF
d_gene: TRBD2; abundance: few; v_gene: TRBV29-1; j_gene: TRBJ2-5; CDR3nt: TGCAGCGTTCAAACTAGCGGGATCGGAGAGACCCAGTACTTC; CDR3aa: CSVQTSGIGETQYF
d_gene: TRBD1; abundance: many; v_gene: TRBV7-9; j_gene: TRBJ2-5; CDR3nt: TGTGCCAGCAGCTCTCGGACAGGGGGAGGAGAGACCCAGTACTTC; CDR3aa: CASSSRTGGGETQYF
d_gene: -; abundance: many; v_gene: TRBV4-3; j_gene: TRBJ1-2; CDR3nt: TGCGCCAGCAGCCAAGAACAGGCGCGAAGCTATGGCTACACCTTC; CDR3aa: CASSQEQARSYGYTF
d_gene: -; abundance: -; v_gene: TRBV12-3/TRBV12-4; j_gene: TRBJ2-2; CDR3nt: TGTGCCAGCAGTTTAAAGAGGGATTCCGGGGAGCTGTTTTTT; CDR3aa: CASSLKRDSGELFF
d_gene: -; abundance: -; v_gene: TRBV12-3/TRBV12-4; j_gene: TRBJ1-5; CDR3nt: TGTGCCAGCAGTCCCCCACCGGACGAAAATCAGCCCCAGCATTTT; CDR3aa: CASSPPPDENQPQHF
d_gene: -; abundance: few; v_gene: TRBV30; j_gene: TRBJ1-1; CDR3nt: TGTGCCTGGAGTGTACGGATGAACACTGAAGCTTTCTTT; CDR3aa: CAWSVRMNTEAFF
d_gene: TRBD2; abundance: -; v_gene: TRBV9; j_gene: TRBJ2-2; CDR3nt: TGTGCCAGCAGCACAGGACTAGCGGGAACTCGGTACACCGGGGAGCTGTTTTTT; CDR3aa: CASSTGLAGTRYTGELFF
d_gene: -; abundance: many; v_gene: TRBV4-2; j_gene: TRBJ2-7; CDR3nt: TGTGCCAGCAGCCAAGATCCCAGCCAACCCGAGCAGTACTTC; CDR3aa: CASSQDPSQPEQYF
d_gene: TRBD2; abundance: many; v_gene: TRBV7-2; j_gene: TRBJ2-3; CDR3nt: TGTGCCAGCAGCTTAGTCGGGGGGGGGGATACGCAGTATTTT; CDR3aa: CASSLVGGGDTQYF
d_gene: TRBD1; abundance: -; v_gene: TRBV5-5; j_gene: TRBJ1-1; CDR3nt: TGTGCCAGCAGCAGGGACGGGACAGAGTCTACTGAAGCTTTCTTT; CDR3aa: CASSRDGTESTEAFF
d_gene: -; abundance: few; v_gene: TRBV3-1; j_gene: TRBJ1-1; CDR3nt: TGTGCCAGCAGCCAAGATATAGGGGGTGAAGCTTTCTTT; CDR3aa: CASSQDIGGEAFF
d_gene: -; abundance: -; v_gene: TRBV19; j_gene: TRBJ2-7; CDR3nt: TGTGCCAGTAGTATAGGGGAGAACTACGAGCAGTACTTC; CDR3aa: CASSIGENYEQYF
d_gene: -; abundance: many; v_gene: TRBV12-3/TRBV12-4; j_gene: TRBJ1-6; CDR3nt: TGTGCCAGCAGTTTGTGGGAGGTCGGGCTACTGAGGGGAGAAAATTCACCCCTCCACTTT; CDR3aa: CASSLWEVGLLRGENSPLHF
d_gene: TRBD2; abundance: few; v_gene: TRBV7-9; j_gene: TRBJ2-7; CDR3nt: TGTGCCAGCAGCTTAACCGGGACTAGCGGGGGCGGAGAGCAGTACTTC; CDR3aa: CASSLTGTSGGGEQYF
d_gene: TRBD1; abundance: many; v_gene: TRBV6-5; j_gene: TRBJ1-1; CDR3nt: TGTGCCAGCCGAAACAGGGGGCTCTCCATGAACACTGAAGCTTTCTTT; CDR3aa: CASRNRGLSMNTEAFF
d_gene: -; abundance: few; v_gene: TRBV7-9; j_gene: TRBJ1-2; CDR3nt: TGTGCCAGCAGCTTAGGGGTCCAGGTCTATGGCTACACCTTC; CDR3aa: CASSLGVQVYGYTF
d_gene: -; abundance: few; v_gene: TRBV4-3; j_gene: TRBJ1-3; CDR3nt: TGCGCCAGCAGCTCGGGGTATTCTGGAAACACCATATATTTT; CDR3aa: CASSSGYSGNTIYF
d_gene: -; abundance: -; v_gene: TRBV24-1; j_gene: TRBJ1-5; CDR3nt: TGTGCCACCAGTCAACAGGGAAATCAGCCCCAGCATTTT; CDR3aa: CATSQQGNQPQHF
d_gene: TRBD1; abundance: -; v_gene: TRBV4-3; j_gene: TRBJ2-2; CDR3nt: TGCGCCAGCAGCCAAGAGGACAGGGGGAATGCCGGGGAGCTGTTTTTT; CDR3aa: CASSQEDRGNAGELFF
d_gene: -; abundance: -; v_gene: TRBV12-3/TRBV12-4; j_gene: TRBJ1-1; CDR3nt: TGTGCCAGCAGTTTAAAAGAAGGGGACACTGAAGCTTTCTTT; CDR3aa: CASSLKEGDTEAFF
d_gene: TRBD1; abundance: many; v_gene: TRBV10-3; j_gene: TRBJ1-5; CDR3nt: TGTGCCACAGGGGGCTATAGCAATCAGCCCCAGCATTTT; CDR3aa: CATGGYSNQPQHF
d_gene: TRBD1; abundance: -; v_gene: TRBV7-2; j_gene: TRBJ1-5; CDR3nt: TGTGCCAGCAGCTTAGGACAGGGGGGGGGGCCCCAGCATTTT; CDR3aa: CASSLGQGGGPQHF
d_gene: -; abundance: -; v_gene: TRBV29-1; j_gene: TRBJ2-1; CDR3nt: TGCAGCGTTGGGCAGGACCCCACCGATGAGCAGTTCTTC; CDR3aa: CSVGQDPTDEQFF